These 29 T cell receptor beta chains were sequenced from one sample in a study of neurological immune-mediated disorders. Time point indicated: longitudinal time-point 3. A single record per CDR3 protein comes from TCRdb applying MiXCR to the 5' RACE reads. Seen here are about 45,000 distinct CDR3 sequences, about 13% observed once, and the top ten hold roughly an eighth. Sequencing used PBMCs. These TCRs come from a man younger than 45 in good health.

This clonotype has a count of ten or more. This rearrangement joins TRBV5-6 to TRBJ2-3; D perhaps matches TRBD1 (6 bases). Trimming took off 3 bases at V and 6 bases at J, with 8 bases between the two ends. This CDR3 is 12 amino acids long. Per the germline V gene, CDR1 is SGHDT and CDR2 is YYEEEE. CDR3 in amino acids: CASSWDTDTQYF. CDR3 nucleotide sequence: TGTGCCAGCAGCTGGGACACCGATACGCAGTATTTT.

This clonotype was observed at least ten times. The chain combines TRBV2 with TRBJ2-1, with TRBD2 identical over 9 bases. After removal of 2 bases from V and 0 bases from J, the junction contained 8 bases not matched to a gene. This CDR3 has 18 residues. The germline V gene has CDR1 SNHLY and CDR2 FYNNEI. In nucleotides, the CDR3 is TGTGCCAGCAGTGAACTAGCGGGATCCCTAAGCTCCTACAATGAGCAGTTCTTC. Its translation: CASSELAGSLSSYNEQFF.

In its sample, this clonotype was seen many times. V usage is TRBV7-9 and J usage is TRBJ2-7; 10 nucleotides line up with TRBD2. The CDR3 runs 19 residues. Germline CDR1 and CDR2: SEHNR and FQNEAQ (reference sequence). V lost 5 bases to trimming and J lost 0 bases; unmatched junction nucleotides: 16. This CDR3 is CASSLALLAGRRGSYEQYF. For the CDR3, the DNA is TGTGCCAGCAGCCTCGCCTTACTAGCGGGACGTCGGGGCTCCTACGAGCAGTACTTC.

This clonotype was detected ten times or more. V gene TRBV7-9 combines with J gene TRBJ2-6; D tentatively fits TRBD1 or TRBD2 (5 bases each). The CDR3 length is 13 residues. Germline values: CDR1 SEHNR, CDR2 FQNEAQ (reference sequence). Trimming cost V 6 bases and J 4 bases, with 7 bases left between them. CDR3 loop: CASRRDGANVLTF. CDR3 sequence (DNA): TGTGCCAGCAGAAGGGACGGGGCCAACGTCCTGACTTTC.

This clonotype was recorded at least ten times. For the CDR3, the DNA is TGTGCCAGCAGCGTAGGTACAGGGAGAGACTCAGATACGCAGTATTTT. Its protein product is CASSVGTGRDSDTQYF. The chain employs TRBV9 and TRBJ2-3, with a weak D call TRBD1 (6 bases). V was shortened by 0 bases and J by 4 bases, with 15 bases between the two germline ends. The CDR3 contains 16 residues. Germline V gives CDR1 SGDLS, CDR2 YYNGEE.

The sample holds many counts of this clonotype. CDR3 residues: CASSLTGGPNEQYF. The CDR3 coding sequence is TGCGCCAGCAGCCTCACAGGGGGCCCCAACGAGCAGTACTTC. This chain joins TRBV5-1 and TRBJ2-7, with 9 bases lining up with TRBD1. Per the germline V gene, CDR1 is SGHRS and CDR2 is YFSETQ. The ends lost 4 bases at V and 5 bases at J; junction bases unmatched: 7. The CDR3 length is 14 residues.

This clonotype turned up a few times. The gene calls are TRBV7-9 and TRBJ2-3, with D possibly being TRBD2 (5 bases). The ends were cut back, 7 bases at V and 2 bases at J, with 10 bases in the middle. Germline CDR1 SEHNR, CDR2 FQNEAQ (reference sequence). The CDR3 is made up of 13 amino acids. DNA of the CDR3: TGTGCCAGCACCACGAGGGTCACAGATACGCAGTATTTT. It is translated as CASTTRVTDTQYF.

This clonotype was detected ten times or more. The rearrangement links TRBV27 to TRBJ2-1; 11 nucleotides agree with TRBD2. The V gene end was trimmed by 8 bases and the J gene end by 10 bases; junction bases not matched to a gene: 16. Germline V gene sequence: CDR1 MNHEY, CDR2 SMNVEV (reference sequence). The CDR3 runs 16 residues. CDR3 nucleotide sequence: TGTGCCAGCGGCACTTTCATAGCGGGAGGGCCGTGGGAGCAGTTCTTC. The encoded protein is CASGTFIAGGPWEQFF.

This clonotype has just a few counts. The V gene is TRBV29-1, the J gene TRBJ1-1; weak D call: TRBD1 (5 bases). This CDR3 has 14 amino acids. The V gene lost 5 bases and the J gene lost 4 bases, with 17 bases spanning the gap. Germline loops: CDR1 SQVTM, CDR2 ANQGSEA. CDR3 nucleotide sequence: TGCAGCGTTAAGGGGTTGATTAGCAGCACTGAAGCTTTCTTT. Amino acid sequence: CSVKGLISSTEAFF.

At least ten counts were recorded for this clonotype. The genes are TRBV28 and TRBJ1-2, with TRBD1 matching over 8 bases. CDR3 length equals 15 residues. Germline V gives CDR1 MDHEN, CDR2 SYDVKM. J was trimmed by 2 bases and V by 5 bases; bases with no gene match: 7. The CDR3 DNA reads TGTGCCAGCAGTATCGCCACAGGGGGAAACTATGGCTACACCTTC. Protein product: CASSIATGGNYGYTF.

This clonotype was recorded only once. This rearrangement joins TRBV19 to TRBJ2-1, with TRBD2 identical over 7 bases. The CDR3 sequence is 16 residues long. CDR1 LNHDA and CDR2 SQIVND come from the germline V gene (reference sequence). The V segment lost 7 bases and the J segment 4 bases; nucleotides outside the gene matches: 13. The CDR3 is CASTDTGSGSYNEQFF. In DNA, the CDR3 is TGTGCCAGTACCGATACCGGTAGCGGGTCGTACAATGAGCAGTTCTTC.

CDR3 loop: CASSRTSDQNTGELFF. CDR3 DNA sequence: TGCGCCAGCAGCCGGACTAGCGATCAGAACACCGGGGAGCTGTTTTTT. The chain links TRBV5-1 to TRBJ2-2, with TRBD2 matching over 9 bases. Trimming removed 4 bases from V and 1 base from J; junction bases left unmatched: 5. The germline V gene has CDR1 SGHRS and CDR2 YFSETQ. The CDR3 has 16 residues.

This clonotype was picked up many times. J is TRBJ2-1 and V is TRBV7-2; possibly TRBD1 for D (5 bases). This CDR3 spans 13 amino acids. V lost 6 bases to trimming and J lost 4 bases, with 10 bases between them. CDR1 is SGHTA, CDR2 FQGNSA, per germline. The CDR3 is CASRPDSYNEQFF. The CDR3 nucleotides are TGTGCCAGCAGGCCTGACAGTTACAATGAGCAGTTCTTC.

The table lists this clonotype with many counts. J is TRBJ2-2 and V is TRBV5-1; possibly TRBD1 for D (5 bases). The V and J ends lost 3 bases and 5 bases respectively, with 11 bases between them. CDR1 and CDR2 (germline): SGHRS, YFSETQ. This CDR3 contains 14 residues. The CDR3 DNA reads TGCGCCAGCAGCTCCAACTCAGGGACCGGGGAGCTGTTTTTT. Protein sequence: CASSSNSGTGELFF.

This clonotype has at least ten counts. This rearrangement joins TRBV2 to TRBJ2-1; 12 bases match TRBD1. CDR3 size: 14 residues. Germline V CDR1 and CDR2: SNHLY, FYNNEI. Unmatched junction bases numbered 6, after V lost 6 bases and J lost 9 bases. The CDR3 loop reads CASRGTGGRGEQFF. The DNA of the CDR3 is TGTGCCAGCAGGGGGACAGGGGGCAGGGGTGAGCAGTTCTTC.

This clonotype was counted many times. J is TRBJ1-1 and V is TRBV10-3; 12 positions agree with TRBD1. V was pared by 4 bases and J by 1 base, with 1 base of the junction left unmatched. Germline CDR1 is ENHRY and CDR2 is SYGVKD. This CDR3 spans 15 amino acids. Here the CDR3 reads CAISGGQGANTEAFF. The CDR3 DNA sequence: TGTGCCATCAGTGGGGGACAGGGGGCGAACACTGAAGCTTTCTTT.

This clonotype was found many times. The V gene is TRBV12-3 or TRBV12-4, the J gene TRBJ1-2; D not certain. Trimming cost V 6 bases and J 0 bases, with 8 bases left between them. The CDR3 runs to 13 residues. This CDR3 is CASSGRPNYGYTF. The CDR3 DNA sequence: TGTGCCAGCAGCGGACGTCCTAACTATGGCTACACCTTC.

This clonotype was picked up a small number of times. The rearrangement uses TRBV27 and TRBJ2-1; either TRBD1 or TRBD2 may fit D (7 bases each). CDR3 length equals 14 residues. V lost 7 bases and J 3 bases, leaving 13 bases between the germline ends. CDR1 is MNHEY, CDR2 SMNVEV, per germline (reference sequence). The CDR3 sequence is CASTFRGGYNEQFF. The CDR3, as DNA: TGTGCCAGCACCTTCAGGGGGGGCTACAATGAGCAGTTCTTC.

In its sample, this clonotype ranks as medium-sized. V usage is TRBV5-1 and J usage is TRBJ1-1; D is uncertain. Germline V gives CDR1 SGHRS, CDR2 YFSETQ. Trimming shortened V by 0 bases and J by 1 base, and 10 bases separated the two germline ends. CDR3 length equals 15 residues. DNA for the CDR3: TGCGCCAGCAGCTTGGTAGGTCCGACGAACACTGAAGCTTTCTTT. It codes for CASSLVGPTNTEAFF.

This clonotype was seen at least ten times. V and J are TRBV14 and TRBJ2-2; 11 bases map to TRBD2. J was trimmed by 5 bases and V by 4 bases; bases with no gene match: 3. CDR1 and CDR2 (germline): SGHDN, FVKESK. The CDR3 consists of 15 residues. In DNA form, the CDR3 reads TGTGCCAGCAGCCCACTAGCGGGAGTGACCGGGGAGCTGTTTTTT. Translating it yields CASSPLAGVTGELFF.

This clonotype rates as medium-sized. This chain uses TRBV28 with TRBJ2-3; D perhaps matches TRBD2 (6 bases). Per germline, CDR1 MDHEN and CDR2 SYDVKM. Trimming took off 3 bases at V and 3 bases at J, with 10 bases between the two ends. CDR3 length equals 14 residues. CDR3 nucleotides: TGTGCCAGCAGTTTCGTGGCGGGAACAGATACGCAGTATTTT. This encodes CASSFVAGTDTQYF. The full variable domain, rest sourced from reference TRBV28 and TRBJ2-3, is DVKVTQSSRYLVKRTGEKVFLECVQDMDHENMFWYRQDPGLGLRLIYFSYDVKMKEKGDIPEGYSVSREKKERFSLILESASTNQTSMYLCASSFVAGTDTQYFGPGTRLTVL.

Many counts were recorded for this clonotype. The chain joins TRBV20-1 to TRBJ1-3; 9 bases align to TRBD1. The V gene's germline CDR1 is DFQATT and CDR2 SNEGSKA (reference sequence). The V segment lost 6 bases and the J segment 0 bases; nucleotides outside the gene matches: 9. The CDR3 covers 16 residues. CDR3 loop: CSATSPGQGSGNTIYF. The CDR3 region has the DNA TGCAGTGCAACCTCCCCGGGACAGGGCTCTGGAAACACCATATATTTT.

This clonotype was found many times. The V and J genes are TRBV20-1 and TRBJ2-1; 12 nucleotides align to TRBD2. Germline loops: CDR1 DFQATT, CDR2 SNEGSKA (reference sequence). The V segment lost 1 base and the J segment 10 bases; nucleotides outside the gene matches: 8. The CDR3 totals 15 residues. Written as DNA, the CDR3 is TGCAGTGCTAGAGGGGCTAGCGGGAGGGGCTGGGAGCAGTTCTTC. This gives the protein CSARGASGRGWEQFF.

This clonotype was counted many times. V usage is TRBV5-4 and J usage is TRBJ1-2; D might be TRBD1 (6 bases). The CDR3 totals 14 residues. The ends were cut back, 2 bases at V and 2 bases at J, with 10 bases in the middle. Germline V CDR1 and CDR2: SGHNT, YYREEE (reference sequence). The CDR3 coding sequence is TGTGCCAGCAGCTTAATACAGGGAAACTATGGCTACACCTTC. The encoded protein is CASSLIQGNYGYTF.

This clonotype has ten or more counts. The V gene is TRBV25-1, the J gene TRBJ1-2; no reliable D call. Trimming took 8 bases from V and 0 from J, leaving 10 bases between them. From germline, CDR1 is MGHDK and CDR2 SYGVNS. The CDR3 consists of 13 residues. The CDR3 protein is CASSLGTNYGYTF. The CDR3, as DNA: TGTGCCAGCTCCCTGGGAACTAACTATGGCTACACCTTC.

The table lists this clonotype with many counts. This chain joins TRBV28 and TRBJ2-2; 7 nucleotides align to TRBD2. This CDR3 has 15 amino acids. CDR1 is MDHEN and CDR2 is SYDVKM in the germline V gene. The J segment lost 1 base and the V segment lost 7 bases, leaving 6 bases of the junction unmatched. This CDR3 is CASTSGGLNTGELFF. The CDR3 DNA sequence: TGTGCCAGCACCTCGGGGGGTTTGAACACCGGGGAGCTGTTTTTT.

This clonotype was seen ten or more times. The chain links TRBV3-1 to TRBJ1-2; 8 positions agree with TRBD1. Germline V gives CDR1 LGHDT, CDR2 YNNKEL (reference sequence). V shed 6 bases, J shed 2 bases, and the junction held 5 bases outside the gene matches. The CDR3 extends over 14 amino acids. CDR3 loop: CASREQGGNYGYTF. The CDR3 nucleotides read TGTGCCAGCAGGGAACAGGGGGGAAACTATGGCTACACCTTC.

This chain links TRBV10-3 with TRBJ2-7; D gene uncertain. Trimming left V 4 bases short and J 5 bases short, with 15 bases between. CDR1 and CDR2 (germline): ENHRY, SYGVKD. The CDR3 runs 14 residues. The CDR3 region is CAISGDNTQNEQYF. The CDR3 DNA follows: TGTGCCATCAGTGGCGATAATACACAGAACGAGCAGTACTTC.

This clonotype was recorded many times. This chain connects TRBV5-1 to TRBJ1-4; a possible D gene is TRBD1 (5 bases). Germline-derived CDR1 and CDR2 are SGHRS and YFSETQ. The ends were cut back, 4 bases at V and 3 bases at J, with 13 bases in the middle. The CDR3 has 15 amino acids. CDR3 nucleotide sequence: TGCGCCAGCAGCGAGGCCGGGACCTCTAATGAAAAACTGTTTTTT. As protein: CASSEAGTSNEKLFF. Variable domain in full (rest from reference TRBV5-1 and TRBJ1-4): KAGVTQTPRYLIKTRGQQVTLSCSPISGHRSVSWYQQTPGQGLQFLFEYFSETQRNKGNFPGRFSGRQFSNSRSEMNVSTLELGDSALYLCASSEAGTSNEKLFFGSGTQLSVL.